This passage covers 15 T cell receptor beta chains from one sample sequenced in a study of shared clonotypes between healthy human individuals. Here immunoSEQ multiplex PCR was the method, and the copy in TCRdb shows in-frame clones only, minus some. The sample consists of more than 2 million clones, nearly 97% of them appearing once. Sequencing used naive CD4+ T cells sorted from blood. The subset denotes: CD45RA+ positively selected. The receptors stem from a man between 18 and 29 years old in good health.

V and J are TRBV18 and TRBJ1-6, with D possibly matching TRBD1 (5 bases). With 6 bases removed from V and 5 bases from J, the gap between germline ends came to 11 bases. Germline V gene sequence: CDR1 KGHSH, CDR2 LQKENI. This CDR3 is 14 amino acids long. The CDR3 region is CASSPTEHNSPLHF. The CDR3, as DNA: TGTGCCAGCTCGCCGACAGAGCATAATTCACCCCTCCACTTT.

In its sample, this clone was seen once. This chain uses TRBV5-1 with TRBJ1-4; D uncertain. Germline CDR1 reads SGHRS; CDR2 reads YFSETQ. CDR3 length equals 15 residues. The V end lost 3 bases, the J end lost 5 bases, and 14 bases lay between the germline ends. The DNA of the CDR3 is TGCGCCAGCAGCTCAACTGGGCCGGGGAATGAAAAACTGTTTTTT. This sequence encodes CASSSTGPGNEKLFF.

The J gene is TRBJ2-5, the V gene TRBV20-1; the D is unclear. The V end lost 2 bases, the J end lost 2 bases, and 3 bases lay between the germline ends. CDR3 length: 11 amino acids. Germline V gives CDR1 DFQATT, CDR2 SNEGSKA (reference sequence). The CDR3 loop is CSARRQETQYF. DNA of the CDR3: TGCAGTGCTAGAAGGCAAGAGACCCAGTACTTC.

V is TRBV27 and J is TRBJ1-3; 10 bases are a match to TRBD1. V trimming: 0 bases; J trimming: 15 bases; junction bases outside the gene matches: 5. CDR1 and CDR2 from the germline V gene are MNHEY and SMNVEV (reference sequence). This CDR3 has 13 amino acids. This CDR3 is CASSLSLGTGEYF. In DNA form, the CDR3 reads TGTGCCAGCAGTTTATCTTTGGGGACAGGGGAATATTTT.

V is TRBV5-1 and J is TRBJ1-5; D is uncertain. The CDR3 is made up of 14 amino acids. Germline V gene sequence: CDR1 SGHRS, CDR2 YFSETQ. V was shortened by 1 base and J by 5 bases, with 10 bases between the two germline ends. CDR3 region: CASSLSGRDQPQHF. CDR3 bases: TGCGCCAGCAGCTTGTCAGGAAGAGATCAGCCCCAGCATTTT.

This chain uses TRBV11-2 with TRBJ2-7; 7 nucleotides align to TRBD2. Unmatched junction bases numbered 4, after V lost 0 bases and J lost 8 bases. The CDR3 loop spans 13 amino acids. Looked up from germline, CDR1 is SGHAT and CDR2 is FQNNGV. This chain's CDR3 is CASSLDWEGKQYF. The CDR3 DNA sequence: TGTGCCAGCAGCTTAGATTGGGAGGGCAAGCAGTACTTC.

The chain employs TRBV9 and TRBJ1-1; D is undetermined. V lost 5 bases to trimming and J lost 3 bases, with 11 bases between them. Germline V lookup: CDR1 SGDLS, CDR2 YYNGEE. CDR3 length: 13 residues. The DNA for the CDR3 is TGTGCCAGCAGATATATTCAGCACACTGAAGCTTTCTTT. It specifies CASRYIQHTEAFF.

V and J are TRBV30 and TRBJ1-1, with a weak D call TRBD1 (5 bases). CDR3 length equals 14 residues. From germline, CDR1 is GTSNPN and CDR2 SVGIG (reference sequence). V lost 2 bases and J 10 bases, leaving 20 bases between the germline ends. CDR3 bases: TGTGCCTGGAGTCCCGGGAAAATGGGGGGGGTAGCTTTCTTT. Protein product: CAWSPGKMGGVAFF. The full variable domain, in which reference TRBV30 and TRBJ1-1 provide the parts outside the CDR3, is SQTIHQWPATLVQPVGSPLSLECTVEGTSNPNLYWYRQAAGRGLQLLFYSVGIGQISSEVPQNLSASRPQDRQFILSSKKLLLSDSGFYLCAWSPGKMGGVAFFGQGTRLTVV.

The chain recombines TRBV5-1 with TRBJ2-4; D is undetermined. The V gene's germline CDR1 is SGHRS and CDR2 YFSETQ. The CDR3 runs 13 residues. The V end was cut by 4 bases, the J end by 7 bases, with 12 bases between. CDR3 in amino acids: CASSPLLGNIQYF. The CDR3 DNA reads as TGCGCCAGCAGCCCGCTTCTGGGGAACATTCAGTACTTC.

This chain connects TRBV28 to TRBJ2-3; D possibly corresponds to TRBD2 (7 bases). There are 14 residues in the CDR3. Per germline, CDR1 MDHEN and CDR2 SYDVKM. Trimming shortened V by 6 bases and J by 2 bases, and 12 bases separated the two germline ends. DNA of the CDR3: TGTGCCAGCAGGGGGAGGGGGAACACAGATACGCAGTATTTT. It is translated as CASRGRGNTDTQYF. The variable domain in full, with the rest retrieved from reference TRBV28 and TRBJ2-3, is DVKVTQSSRYLVKRTGEKVFLECVQDMDHENMFWYRQDPGLGLRLIYFSYDVKMKEKGDIPEGYSVSREKKERFSLILESASTNQTSMYLCASRGRGNTDTQYFGPGTRLTVL.

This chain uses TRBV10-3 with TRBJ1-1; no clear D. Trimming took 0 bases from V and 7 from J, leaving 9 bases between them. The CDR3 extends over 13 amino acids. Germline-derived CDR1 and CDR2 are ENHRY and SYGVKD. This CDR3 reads CAISESNDREAFF. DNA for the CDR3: TGTGCCATCAGTGAGTCGAATGACCGTGAAGCTTTCTTT.

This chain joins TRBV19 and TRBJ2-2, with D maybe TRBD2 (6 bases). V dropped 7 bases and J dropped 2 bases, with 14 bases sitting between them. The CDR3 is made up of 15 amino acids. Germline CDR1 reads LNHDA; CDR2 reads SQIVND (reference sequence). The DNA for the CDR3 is TGTGCCAGTAAGGGTAAGGGAGGTAACACCGGGGAGCTGTTTTTT. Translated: CASKGKGGNTGELFF.

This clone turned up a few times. The CDR3 DNA sequence: TGTGCCAGCAGCCCTACACAGGATAATTCACCCCTCCACTTT. Its protein is CASSPTQDNSPLHF. The J gene is TRBJ1-6, the V gene TRBV5-6; a possible D gene is TRBD1 (5 bases). Trimming removed 4 bases from V and 5 bases from J, with 10 bases in between. Per germline, CDR1 SGHDT and CDR2 YYEEEE. The CDR3 totals 14 residues.

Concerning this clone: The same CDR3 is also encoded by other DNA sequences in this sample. The CDR3 sequence: CASSLEAGGWYEQYF. CDR3 coding DNA: TGTGCCAGCAGCTTAGAAGCGGGGGGTTGGTACGAGCAGTACTTC. The V call is TRBV7-2, the J call TRBJ2-7; 9 nucleotides agree with TRBD2. This CDR3 contains 15 residues. Germline lookup yields CDR1 SGHTA and CDR2 FQGNSA. The ends lost 1 base at V and 4 bases at J; junction bases unmatched: 5. Drawing the rest from reference TRBV7-2 and TRBJ2-7, the complete variable domain is GAGVSQSPSNKVTEKGKDVELRCDPISGHTALYWYRQSLGQGLEFLIYFQGNSAPDKSGLPSDRFSAERTGGSVSTLTIQRTQQEDSAVYLCASSLEAGGWYEQYFGPGTRLTVT.

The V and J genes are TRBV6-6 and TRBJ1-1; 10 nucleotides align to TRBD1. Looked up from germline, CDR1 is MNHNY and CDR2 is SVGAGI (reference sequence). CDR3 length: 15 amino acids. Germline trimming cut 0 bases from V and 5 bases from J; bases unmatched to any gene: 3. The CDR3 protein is CASSYSTGGRTEAFF. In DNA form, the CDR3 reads TGTGCCAGCAGTTACTCGACAGGGGGCAGAACTGAAGCTTTCTTT.